This TCR beta chain originates from a study of blood T cell repertoires in COVID-19 (dated by TCRdb to 2020 to 2022). Broadly, across the study: The collaborator samples originated in the United States, Italy and Spain and spanned the acute and convalescent phases of COVID-19. The material from the prospective study consisted of cDNA or gDNA derived from T cells, B-cell-depleted T cells, or PBMCs. Subjects who had been exposed to COVID-19, were actively infected with it, or had recovered from it provided the deeply sampled blood TCRbeta repertoires that made up the dataset. A freely available public database, intended as a resource for researchers studying the immune response to SARS-CoV-2, is where the repertoires were released. Samples came from the ongoing ImmuneRACE study (first 160 participants) plus 1,254 subjects from 6 global collaborators. A de-identified subject ID, COVID-19 status, age in years and sex were almost always included in the sample metadata. HLA class I and class II types, where available, came from metadata supplied by the sample provider rather than from assay-based typing. Findings and caveats that apply to the study as a whole: How much clinical and demographic metadata was included differed by source and by participant, and the metadata was provided uncurated.

The germline V gene sets CDR1 to ENHRY and CDR2 to SYGVKD. V is pared back by 0 bases and J by 0 bases, with 13 bases lying between the germline termini. Spanning cysteine to phenylalanine, the CDR3 consists of 17 amino acids. Of all the DNA, just the CDR3 is kept, 51 bases in frame from base 1. TCRbeta CDR3 regions were amplified from genomic DNA using the immunoSEQ Assay, a bias-controlled multiplex PCR. The original methods were these. The number of nucleated cells in each sample was estimated by amplification of reference gene primers within the assay. To quantify the absolute abundance of each unique TCRbeta CDR3 rearrangement, sequence reads were collapsed and filtered. For each sample, productive Simpson clonality was calculated by taking the square root of Simpson's diversity index across productive rearrangements. TCRdb carries this immuneACCESS record with in-frame sequences only. Its versions omit some clonotypes, under half of them owing to an unresolved V gene in the studies checked, with the rest unexplained. That table gives V, J and clone size, and the DNA gave D and trimming. Within this sample are tens of thousands of clones, with more than 65% of them counted one time only. The ten largest account for 25% to 30% of the sample.

In its sample, this clone was seen a few times. The clone's antigen remains unknown. No qualities accompany the bases; no much larger clone lies one base away. The collaborating institutions used their own protocols to collect whole blood in K2EDTA tubes. For TCRbeta analysis, collaborators shipped samples as frozen whole blood, isolated PBMCs, or DNA extracted from either of those sample types. This sequence was found in a human donor in a cohort sampled during active COVID-19. What was sequenced was peripheral blood. The sequence links TRBV10-3 to TRBJ2-3, with TRBD2 as a weak D call on 7 bases. The CDR3 region has the sequence CAISESSGTLSTDTQYF. The DNA reads as follows: TGTGCCATCAGTGAGTCGAGCGGGACACTCAGCACAGATACGCAGTATTTT.